This note documents a single T cell receptor beta chain sequence. Antigen specificity is unknown. Clones were read by immunoSEQ multiplex PCR, and TCRdb kept only the in-frame ones, dropping some. The data hold around 940,000 clones, with approximately 76% observed a single time. CD4+ cells yielded CD45RA+ naive and CD45RA-negative memory subsets. The data belong to a study of shared clonotypes between healthy human individuals. General study points: Clonotypes shared by all four sorted-subset donors had higher generation probabilities than non-shared clonotypes. Sorted-subset sequencing was shown by rarefaction to be incomplete despite large depth.

The trim removed 2 bases at V and 4 bases at J, leaving 6 bases unmatched. The CDR3 is 16 amino acids. The germline gives CDR1 SGHVS, CDR2 FQNEAQ. The sample consisted of memory CD4+ T cells sorted from blood. Specified subset: CD45RA-negative fraction. J is TRBJ2-2 and V is TRBV7-8, with TRBD2 matching over 8 bases. The receptor was derived from a man younger than 30 in good health. The CDR3 loop is CASSLPGGTSTGELFF. In nucleotides, the CDR3 is TGTGCCAGCAGCTTACCTGGAGGGACTAGCACCGGGGAGCTGTTTTTT.